This T cell receptor (beta chain) was sequenced during a study of molecular identifiers for immune sequencing clone quantification. This CDR3 spans 15 amino acids. Per germline, CDR1 SGHDT and CDR2 YYEEEE. Previously described methods and listed TCR primers were used for bulk TCR libraries. TCRdb itself ran the PCR reads through MiXCR, one entry per CDR3 protein. The repertoire holds some 97,000 distinct CDR3 sequences, with 20% to 30% as singletons. The authors gated naive CD8 T cells as CD8+CD4-CCR7+CD45RA+ for sorting. Study-level results: Clone sizes that are highly expanded could be underestimated when identical TCR molecules share a barcode. The share of molecules held by clones above 20 RNA copies was over 99% in effector cells and under 1% in naive cells.

Details on this clonotype: The antigen is not known. A much larger clone lies a single base off, so this may be a read error.

The sample comprised naive CD8+ T cells from blood, with Jurkat cell RNA spiked in. The subset denotes: FACS-sorted CD8+CD4-CCR7+CD45RA+ naive T cells. The V gene is TRBV5-6, the J gene TRBJ1-1, with no clear D. The source is a human donor in good health. Some libraries in this study had Jurkat cell RNA spiked in. DNA for the CDR3: TGTGCCAGCAGCTTGGCCTGGCGGAAGAACACTGGAGCTTTCTTT. Amino acid sequence: CASSLAWRKNTGAFF.